Listed below are T cell receptor beta chains from one sample, sequenced in a study of T-cell reconstitution after alpha-beta-depleted transplantation in children. TCRdb passed the PCR reads through MiXCR, listing each CDR3 protein once. The sample includes approximately 85,000 distinct CDR3 sequences, 11% to 15% seen only once; the top ten take 25% to 35%. The input for sequencing was PBMCs, mostly from graft donor cells, taken 180 days after TCRalphabeta/CD19-depleted stem cell transplant. The receptors were gathered from a male patient under 10 years old who had a stem cell transplant for acute lymphoblastic leukemia, so the T cells may come from the graft donor. CDR3s include the opening cysteine and the closing phenylalanine or tryptophan. D genes are given only for firm matches. A clone size is listed for some rows: how often the clone was seen (once, few, many), or a class if it is expanded.

cdr3_length: 11
v_call: TRBV10-3
d_call: NA
clone_size: few
j_call: TRBJ1-1
cdr3_aa: CAISPGTEAFF
cdr3_nt: TGTGCCATCAGCCCGGGCACTGAAGCTTTCTTT

cdr3_length: 15
v_call: TRBV4-3
d_call: TRBD2
clone_size: NA
j_call: TRBJ2-7
cdr3_aa: CASSQGGAGPYEQYF
cdr3_nt: TGCGCCAGCAGCCAAGGGGGAGCGGGACCCTACGAGCAGTACTTC

cdr3_length: 15
v_call: TRBV9
d_call: NA
clone_size: NA
j_call: TRBJ2-7
cdr3_aa: CASSGGRGRDYEQYF
cdr3_nt: TGTGCCAGCAGCGGAGGGAGAGGGCGGGACTACGAGCAGTACTTC

cdr3_length: 14
v_call: TRBV20-1
d_call: NA
clone_size: few
j_call: TRBJ1-5
cdr3_aa: CSARDRRVSKPQHF
cdr3_nt: TGCAGTGCTAGAGATCGGAGGGTAAGCAAGCCCCAGCATTTT

cdr3_length: 15
v_call: TRBV15
d_call: NA
clone_size: NA
j_call: TRBJ2-3
cdr3_aa: CATSRRGGGTDTQYF
cdr3_nt: TGTGCCACCAGCAGAAGGGGGGGTGGAACAGATACGCAGTATTTT

cdr3_length: 20
v_call: TRBV12-3/TRBV12-4
d_call: NA
clone_size: few
j_call: TRBJ1-4
cdr3_aa: CASSLAAKVAGTATNEKLFF
cdr3_nt: TGTGCCAGCAGTTTAGCGGCCAAGGTGGCAGGGACCGCAACTAATGAAAAACTGTTTTTT

cdr3_length: 13
v_call: TRBV9
d_call: NA
clone_size: NA
j_call: TRBJ2-5
cdr3_aa: CASSVGVQETQYF
cdr3_nt: TGTGCCAGCAGCGTAGGAGTTCAAGAGACCCAGTACTTC

cdr3_length: 14
v_call: TRBV5-1
d_call: NA
clone_size: few
j_call: TRBJ2-7
cdr3_aa: CASSLAPNAYEQYF
cdr3_nt: TGCGCCAGCAGCTTGGCACCTAATGCCTACGAGCAGTACTTC

cdr3_length: 15
v_call: TRBV2
d_call: NA
clone_size: NA
j_call: TRBJ1-5
cdr3_aa: CASSDMGGPYQPQHF
cdr3_nt: TGTGCCAGCAGTGATATGGGGGGCCCCTATCAGCCCCAGCATTTT

cdr3_length: 16
v_call: TRBV10-3
d_call: NA
clone_size: NA
j_call: TRBJ2-5
cdr3_aa: CAISDKNRDGQETQYF
cdr3_nt: TGTGCCATCAGCGATAAAAACCGGGACGGACAAGAGACCCAGTACTTC

cdr3_length: 16
v_call: TRBV4-1
d_call: NA
clone_size: many
j_call: TRBJ2-7
cdr3_aa: CASSQEAGGAYYEQYF
cdr3_nt: TGCGCCAGCAGCCAAGAGGCCGGAGGGGCTTACTACGAGCAGTACTTC

cdr3_length: 14
v_call: TRBV9
d_call: NA
clone_size: NA
j_call: TRBJ1-2
cdr3_aa: CASSVLSQNYGYTF
cdr3_nt: TGTGCCAGCAGCGTCCTAAGCCAGAACTATGGCTACACCTTC

cdr3_length: 13
v_call: TRBV13
d_call: NA
clone_size: many
j_call: TRBJ2-2
cdr3_aa: CASSDSYTGELFF
cdr3_nt: TGTGCCAGCAGCGACAGTTACACCGGGGAGCTGTTTTTT

cdr3_length: 17
v_call: TRBV9
d_call: NA
clone_size: medium-sized
j_call: TRBJ2-3
cdr3_aa: CASSWGGTPASTDTQYF
cdr3_nt: TGTGCCAGCAGCTGGGGGGGCACACCAGCTAGCACAGATACGCAGTATTTT

cdr3_length: 16
v_call: TRBV5-1
d_call: NA
clone_size: few
j_call: TRBJ2-3
cdr3_aa: CASSFGRSAAGDTQYF
cdr3_nt: TGCGCCAGCAGCTTTGGTCGAAGCGCCGCGGGAGATACGCAGTATTTT

cdr3_length: 14
v_call: TRBV9
d_call: NA
clone_size: NA
j_call: TRBJ1-2
cdr3_aa: CASTTGRSGGGYTF
cdr3_nt: TGTGCCAGCACTACAGGGCGTTCGGGGGGTGGCTACACCTTC

cdr3_length: 15
v_call: TRBV5-1
d_call: NA
clone_size: NA
j_call: TRBJ1-1
cdr3_aa: CASSSPGGGGTEAFF
cdr3_nt: TGCGCCAGCAGCTCCCCAGGAGGGGGTGGCACTGAAGCTTTCTTT

cdr3_length: 14
v_call: TRBV20-1
d_call: NA
clone_size: many
j_call: TRBJ2-1
cdr3_aa: CSARAVYAYNEQFF
cdr3_nt: TGCAGTGCTAGAGCGGTCTACGCCTACAATGAGCAGTTCTTC

cdr3_length: 14
v_call: TRBV9
d_call: TRBD2
clone_size: few
j_call: TRBJ2-3
cdr3_aa: CASSVGGLTDTQYF
cdr3_nt: TGTGCCAGCAGCGTAGGGGGACTAACAGATACGCAGTATTTT

cdr3_length: 17
v_call: TRBV4-3
d_call: NA
clone_size: NA
j_call: TRBJ2-1
cdr3_aa: CASSQDWGRIGYNEQFF
cdr3_nt: TGCGCCAGCAGCCAAGATTGGGGTCGAATAGGGTACAATGAGCAGTTCTTC

cdr3_length: 14
v_call: TRBV20-1
d_call: NA
clone_size: NA
j_call: TRBJ2-7
cdr3_aa: CSATPAQGGYEQYF
cdr3_nt: TGCAGTGCCACCCCGGCACAGGGAGGCTACGAGCAGTACTTC

cdr3_length: 15
v_call: TRBV7-9
d_call: TRBD1
clone_size: NA
j_call: TRBJ1-2
cdr3_aa: CASSPGTGGNYGYTF
cdr3_nt: TGTGCCAGCAGCCCCGGGACAGGGGGTAACTATGGCTACACCTTC